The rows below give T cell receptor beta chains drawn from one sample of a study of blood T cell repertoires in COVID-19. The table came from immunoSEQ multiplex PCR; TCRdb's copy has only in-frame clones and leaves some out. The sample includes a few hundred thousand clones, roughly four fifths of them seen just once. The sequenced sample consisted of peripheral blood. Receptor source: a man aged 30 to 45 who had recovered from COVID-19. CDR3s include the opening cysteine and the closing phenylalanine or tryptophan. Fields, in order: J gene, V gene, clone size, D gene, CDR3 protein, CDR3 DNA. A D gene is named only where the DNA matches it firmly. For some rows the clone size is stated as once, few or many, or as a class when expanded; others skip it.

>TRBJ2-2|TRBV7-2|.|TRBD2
CASSPPGGRNTGELFF
TGTGCCAGCAGCCCCCCGGGGGGGCGGAACACCGGGGAGCTGTTTTTT
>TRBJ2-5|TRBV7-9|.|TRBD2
CASSPLGGVGQTQYF
TGTGCCAGCAGCCCGCTGGGAGGGGTTGGGCAGACCCAGTACTTC
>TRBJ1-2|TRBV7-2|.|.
CASSPRAGDYGYTF
TGTGCCAGCAGCCCCCGGGCAGGGGACTATGGCTACACCTTC
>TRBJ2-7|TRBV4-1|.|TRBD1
CASSPAQGAGEQYF
TGCGCCAGCTCCCCGGCGCAGGGGGCGGGTGAGCAGTACTTC
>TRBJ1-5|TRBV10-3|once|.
CAISESRQGSNQPQHF
TGTGCCATCAGTGAGTCGCGGCAGGGGAGCAATCAGCCCCAGCATTTT
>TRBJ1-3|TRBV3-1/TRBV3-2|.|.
CASSRKGVRSSGNTIYF
TGTGCCAGCAGCCGAAAAGGGGTCAGAAGCTCTGGAAACACCATATATTTT
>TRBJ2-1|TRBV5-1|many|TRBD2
CASSFAGLAGVYNEQFF
TGCGCCAGCAGCTTCGCAGGCCTAGCGGGTGTATACAATGAGCAGTTCTTC
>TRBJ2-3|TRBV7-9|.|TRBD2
CASSPGLAGDTQYF
TGTGCCAGCAGCCCAGGACTAGCGGGGGATACGCAGTATTTT
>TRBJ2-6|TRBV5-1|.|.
CASSLATGAGANVLTF
TGCGCCAGCAGCTTGGCCACGGGAGCTGGGGCCAACGTCCTGACTTTC
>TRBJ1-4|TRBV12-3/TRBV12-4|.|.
CASSFFGGEKLFF
TGTGCCAGCAGTTTTTTCGGGGGTGAAAAACTGTTTTTT
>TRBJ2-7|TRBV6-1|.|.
CASSEFLTGSYEQYF
TGTGCCAGCAGTGAATTTCTGACAGGTTCCTACGAGCAGTACTTC
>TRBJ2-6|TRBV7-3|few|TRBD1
CASSLSGGSGANVLTF
TGTGCCAGCAGCTTGTCAGGGGGCTCTGGGGCCAACGTCCTGACTTTC
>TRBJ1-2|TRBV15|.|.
CATSRGQVDYGYTF
TGTGCCACCAGCAGAGGACAGGTTGATTATGGCTACACCTTC
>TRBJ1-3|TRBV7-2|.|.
CASSLGPQGSGNTIYF
TGTGCCAGCAGCTTAGGTCCCCAGGGATCCGGAAACACCATATATTTT
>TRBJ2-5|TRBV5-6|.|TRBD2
CASSSTWGGETQYF
TGTGCCAGCAGCTCAACTTGGGGGGGAGAGACCCAGTACTTC
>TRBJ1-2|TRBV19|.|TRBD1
CASRTGQNYGYTF
TGTGCCAGTAGGACGGGACAGAACTATGGCTACACCTTC
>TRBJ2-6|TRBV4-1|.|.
CASSQGRSGANVLTF
TGCGCCAGCAGCCAAGGTCGCTCTGGGGCCAACGTCCTGACTTTC
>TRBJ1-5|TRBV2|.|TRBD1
CASSDRELGNQPQHF
TGTGCCAGCAGCGACAGGGAGTTGGGCAATCAGCCCCAGCATTTT
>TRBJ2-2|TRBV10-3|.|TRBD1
CAISGTAANTGELFF
TGTGCCATCAGCGGGACAGCCGCGAACACCGGGGAGCTGTTTTTT
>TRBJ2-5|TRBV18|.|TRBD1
CASSPTGFQETQYF
TGTGCCAGCTCACCGACAGGGTTCCAAGAGACCCAGTACTTC
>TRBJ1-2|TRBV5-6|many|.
CASSAGGFYGYTF
TGTGCCAGCAGTGCCGGGGGTTTCTATGGCTACACCTTC
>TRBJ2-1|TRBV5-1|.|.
CASSGGGTYNEQFF
TGCGCCAGCAGCGGAGGGGGCACCTACAATGAGCAGTTCTTC
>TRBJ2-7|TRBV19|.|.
CASSYSGTYEQYF
TGTGCCAGTAGTTACAGTGGAACCTACGAGCAGTACTTC
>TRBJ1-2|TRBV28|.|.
CASSLQGAYGYTF
TGTGCCAGCAGTTTACAGGGCGCCTATGGCTACACCTTC
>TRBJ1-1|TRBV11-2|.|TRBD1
CASSLPDRVPTEAFF
TGTGCCAGCAGCTTACCCGACAGGGTCCCCACTGAAGCTTTCTTT
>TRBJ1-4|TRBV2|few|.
CASGLRTENEKLFF
TGTGCCAGCGGTCTGAGGACAGAGAATGAAAAACTGTTTTTT
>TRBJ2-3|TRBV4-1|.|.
CASSPPAADTQYF
TGCGCCAGCAGCCCCCCCGCGGCCGATACGCAGTATTTT
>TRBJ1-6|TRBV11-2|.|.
CASSLGPPSNSPLHF
TGTGCCAGCAGCTTAGGCCCACCCAGTAATTCACCCCTCCACTTT
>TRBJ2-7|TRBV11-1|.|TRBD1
CASSSRTGDSEQYF
TGTGCCAGCAGCTCCAGGACAGGGGACTCCGAGCAGTACTTC
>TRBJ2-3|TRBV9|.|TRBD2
CASSGGGTDTQYF
TGTGCCAGCTCTGGGGGAGGGACAGATACGCAGTATTTT
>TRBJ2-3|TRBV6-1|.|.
CASSDIPNTDTQYF
TGTGCCAGCAGTGATATTCCTAACACAGATACGCAGTATTTT
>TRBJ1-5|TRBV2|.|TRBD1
CASSGDRENQPQHF
TGTGCCAGCAGTGGGGACAGGGAGAATCAGCCCCAGCATTTT
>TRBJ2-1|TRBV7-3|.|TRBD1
CASSWDRSSYNEQFF
TGTGCCAGCAGCTGGGACAGGAGCTCCTACAATGAGCAGTTCTTC
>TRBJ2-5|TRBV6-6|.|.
CASSSGLRGSGETQYF
TGTGCCAGCAGTAGCGGATTACGCGGAAGTGGAGAGACCCAGTACTTC